Presented here are 9 T cell receptor beta chains from one specimen sequenced in a study of cytomegalovirus exposure and HLA in healthy donors. Use of 60 Vbeta and 13 Jbeta primers characterized the PCR. TCRdb's copy holds only in-frame clones and misses some; the assay was immunoSEQ multiplex PCR. Among more than 200,000 clones, roughly 84% were seen once, and the ten largest hold around 1.4%. Material: PBMCs. The receptors come from a girl aged 5 to 17 in good health and CMV-seronegative.

The rearrangement joins TRBV19 to TRBJ1-1, with TRBD1 as a possible D gene (6 bases). Germline V CDR1 and CDR2: LNHDA, SQIVND (reference sequence). Trimming removed 7 bases from V and 2 bases from J, with 14 bases in between. The CDR3 loop spans 14 amino acids. The chain's CDR3 is CASISGGFNTEAFF. The DNA of the CDR3 is TGTGCCAGTATCAGCGGGGGCTTCAACACTGAAGCTTTCTTT.

This chain uses TRBV4-1 with TRBJ1-2; D is uncertain. Trimming stripped 1 base from V and 0 bases from J, with 9 bases between. The CDR3 length is 15 residues. CDR1 is MGHRA, CDR2 YSYEKL, per germline. The CDR3 loop reads CASSQVPGSNYGYTF. CDR3 DNA: TGCGCCAGCAGCCAAGTACCAGGATCTAACTATGGCTACACCTTC.

This clone occurred once. The chain is built from TRBV2 and TRBJ2-7; D perhaps matches TRBD2 (6 bases). Germline lookup yields CDR1 SNHLY and CDR2 FYNNEI. The CDR3 loop spans 15 amino acids. Trimming took 7 bases from V and 2 from J, leaving 18 bases between them. The CDR3, as DNA: TGTGCCAGCAAATCATTCGGGACTCCTACCTACGAGCAGTACTTC. It yields the protein CASKSFGTPTYEQYF.

This clone was seen once. The J gene is TRBJ2-5, the V gene TRBV4-1; 7 bases align to TRBD2. The germline V gene encodes CDR1 MGHRA and CDR2 YSYEKL. V lost 5 bases, J lost 0 bases, and 12 bases stayed unmatched. The CDR3 is 17 residues long. The CDR3, as DNA: TGCGCCAGCAGCGGGTTGGCTAGCGGCACAAACCAAGAGACCCAGTACTTC. Translation: CASSGLASGTNQETQYF.

This clone was counted a few times. The rearrangement joins TRBV6-5 to TRBJ2-7; D call uncertain. The V and J ends lost 0 bases and 2 bases respectively, with 8 bases between them. CDR1 MNHEY and CDR2 SVGAGI come from the germline V gene. The CDR3 runs to 14 residues. In DNA, the CDR3 is TGTGCCAGCAGTTACTCGGCAGGTGCCTACGAGCAGTACTTC. It translates to CASSYSAGAYEQYF.

This clone was counted a single time. At one of its ends the junction is not consistent with the germline gene, which may arise from a read error. The CDR3 sequence: CSSSLQGNEQFF. The CDR3 coding sequence is TGTTCCAGCAGCTTACAGGGGAATGAGCAGTTCTTC. The rearrangement links TRBV7-9 to TRBJ2-1, with 7 nucleotides matching TRBD1. The CDR3 length is 12 residues. Germline-derived CDR1 and CDR2 are SEHNR and FQNEAQ (reference sequence).

This clone was observed many times. This likely comes from a read error, as the CDR3 has no conserved phenylalanine or tryptophan at its end. The DNA is left out, because the CDR3 cannot be placed on it with certainty; the CDR3 is given as TCRdb lists it. The rearrangement joins TRBV20-1 to TRBJ1-4; no DNA check was done on the table's D call, TRBD1. Both ends counted, the CDR3 spans 10 residues. Germline assignment: CDR1 DFQATT and CDR2 SNEGSKA (reference sequence). The CDR3 region is CSAREGLGQV.

The J gene is TRBJ2-7, the V gene TRBV28; D gene ambiguous. V gave up 3 bases and J gave up 2 bases, with 8 bases separating them. Germline loops: CDR1 MDHEN, CDR2 SYDVKM. CDR3 length: 13 residues. The CDR3 sequence is CASSLQDAYEQYF. CDR3 bases: TGTGCCAGCAGTTTGCAGGATGCCTACGAGCAGTACTTC.

This clone was observed a handful of times. This chain connects TRBV27 to TRBJ1-5; 9 bases match TRBD1. V shed 6 bases and J 2 bases; nucleotides not matched to a gene: 8. This CDR3 is 16 amino acids long. CDR1 is MNHEY, CDR2 SMNVEV, per germline (reference sequence). The CDR3 is CASSPTGGWGNQPQHF. DNA of the CDR3: TGTGCCAGCAGCCCTACAGGGGGCTGGGGCAATCAGCCCCAGCATTTT.